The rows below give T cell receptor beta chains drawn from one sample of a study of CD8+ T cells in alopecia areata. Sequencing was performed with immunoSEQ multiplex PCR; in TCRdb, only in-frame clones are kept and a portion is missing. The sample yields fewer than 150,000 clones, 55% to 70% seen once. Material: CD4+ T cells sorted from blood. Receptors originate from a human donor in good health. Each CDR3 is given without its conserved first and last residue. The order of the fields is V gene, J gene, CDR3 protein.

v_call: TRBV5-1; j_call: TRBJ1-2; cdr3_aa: ASSWDIPANYGYT
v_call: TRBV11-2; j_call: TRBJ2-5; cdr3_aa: ASSLYRIQETQY
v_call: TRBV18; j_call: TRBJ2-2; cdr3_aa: ASSRGTKTGELF
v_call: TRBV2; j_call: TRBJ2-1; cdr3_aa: ASSESGYEQF
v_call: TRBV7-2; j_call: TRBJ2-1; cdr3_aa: ASSPLPAYNEQF
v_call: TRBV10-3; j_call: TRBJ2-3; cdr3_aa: ATWGGLTYTDTQY
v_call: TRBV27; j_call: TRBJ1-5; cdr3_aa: ASSLERGQPQH
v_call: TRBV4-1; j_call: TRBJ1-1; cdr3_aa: ASSQDVINTEAF
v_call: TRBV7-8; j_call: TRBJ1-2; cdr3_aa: ASSEQGGSGYT
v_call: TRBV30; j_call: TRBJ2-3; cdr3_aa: AWSQAGQVRADTQY
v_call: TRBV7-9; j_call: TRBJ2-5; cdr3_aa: ASSSIGRRETQY
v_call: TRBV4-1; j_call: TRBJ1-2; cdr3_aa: ASSQEGIRVYGYT
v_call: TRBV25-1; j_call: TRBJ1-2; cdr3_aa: ASSDTRVGGYT
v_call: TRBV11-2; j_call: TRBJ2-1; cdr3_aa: ASSLDRSGTASRDLF
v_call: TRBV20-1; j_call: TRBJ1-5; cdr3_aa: SAYCQPQH
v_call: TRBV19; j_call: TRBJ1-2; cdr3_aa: ASSSGQGAVGYT
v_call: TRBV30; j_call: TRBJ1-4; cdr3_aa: AWSVKGRATNEKLF
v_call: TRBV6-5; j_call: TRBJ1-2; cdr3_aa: ASISLGGSYGYT
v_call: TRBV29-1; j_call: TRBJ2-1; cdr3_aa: SVEGVGKSSYNEQF
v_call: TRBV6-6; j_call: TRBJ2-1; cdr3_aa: ASSYGSGGHNEQF
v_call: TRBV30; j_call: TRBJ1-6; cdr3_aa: AWGAAVNSPLH
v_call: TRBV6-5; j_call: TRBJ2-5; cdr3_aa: ASTPWGGETQY
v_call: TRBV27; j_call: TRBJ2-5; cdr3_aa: ASSLTGHRSQETQY
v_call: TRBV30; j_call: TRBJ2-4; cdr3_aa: AWNTNRDSLIQY
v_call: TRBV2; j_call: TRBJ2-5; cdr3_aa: ASSEWETQY
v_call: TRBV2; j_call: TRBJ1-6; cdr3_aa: ASSEDSYNSPLH
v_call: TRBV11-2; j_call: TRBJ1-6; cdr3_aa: ASSPFGLGVNSPLH
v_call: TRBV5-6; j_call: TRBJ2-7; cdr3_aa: ASSSYRGGSYEQY
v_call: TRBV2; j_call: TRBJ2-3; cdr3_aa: ASRDDRLSTDTQY
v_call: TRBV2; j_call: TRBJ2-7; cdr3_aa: ASATSYTYEQY
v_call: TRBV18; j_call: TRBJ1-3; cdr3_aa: ASSPGLRVDTIY
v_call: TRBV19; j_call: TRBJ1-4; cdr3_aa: ASSPLDEKLF
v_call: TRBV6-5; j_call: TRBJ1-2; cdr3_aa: ASRRQGRYYGYT
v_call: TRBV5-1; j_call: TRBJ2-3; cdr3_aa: AGRADPTDTQY
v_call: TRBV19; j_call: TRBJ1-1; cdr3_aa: ASSINGMNTEAF
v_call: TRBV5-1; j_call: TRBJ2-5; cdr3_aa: ASSLRGLGADSQY
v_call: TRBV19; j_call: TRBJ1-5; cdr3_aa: ASHGQLNQPQH
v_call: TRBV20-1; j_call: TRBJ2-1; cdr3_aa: SASRNNEQF
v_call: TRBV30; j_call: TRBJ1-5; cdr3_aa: AWGVTGQYNQPQH
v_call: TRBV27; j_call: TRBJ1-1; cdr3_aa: ASWDRNTEAF
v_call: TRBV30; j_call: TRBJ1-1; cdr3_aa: AWSVDRGGTEAF
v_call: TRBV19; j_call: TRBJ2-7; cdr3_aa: ATSPRDGWSEQY
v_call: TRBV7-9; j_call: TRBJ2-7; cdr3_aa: ASSWDLLSGEQY
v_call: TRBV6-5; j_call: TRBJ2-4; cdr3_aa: ASSEMGDIQY
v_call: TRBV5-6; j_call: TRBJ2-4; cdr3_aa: ASSLGTAVLKNIQY
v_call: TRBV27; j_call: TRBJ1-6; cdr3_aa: ASSGRDSNSPLH
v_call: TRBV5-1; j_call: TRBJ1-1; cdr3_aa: ASSFTRGQGTEAF
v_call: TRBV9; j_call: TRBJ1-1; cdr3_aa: ASSQGGAEAF
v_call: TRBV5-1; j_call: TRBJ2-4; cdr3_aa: ASSSSQGPLNIQY
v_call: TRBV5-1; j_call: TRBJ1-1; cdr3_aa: ASSLGDRFTEAF
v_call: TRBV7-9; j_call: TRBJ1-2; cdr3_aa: ASSNGYGYT
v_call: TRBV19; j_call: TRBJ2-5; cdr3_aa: ASSMVTAALETQY
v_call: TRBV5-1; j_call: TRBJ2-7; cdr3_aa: ASSFGTSPYEQY
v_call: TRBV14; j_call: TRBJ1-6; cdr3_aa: ASSQAGGNSPLH
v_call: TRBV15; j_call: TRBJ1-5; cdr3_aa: ATSQGRNQPQH
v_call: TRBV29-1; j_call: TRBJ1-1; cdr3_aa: SVGQPMNTEAF
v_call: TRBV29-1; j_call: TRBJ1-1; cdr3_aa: SERGTDNTEAF
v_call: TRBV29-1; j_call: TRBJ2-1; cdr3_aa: SVASGGGYNEQF
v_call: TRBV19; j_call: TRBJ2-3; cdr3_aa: ASRDRIRDTQY